This T cell receptor (beta chain) was identified in a study of T cell responses to AZD1222 COVID-19 vaccine. Regarding the study as a whole: Spike-specific TCR breadth and depth both grew after two AZD1222 doses.

The V gene's germline CDR1 is SGHRS and CDR2 YFSETQ. With 2 bases removed from V and 3 bases from J, the gap between germline ends came to 12 bases. This CDR3 comprises 14 residues. Of note for this clone: The antigen is undetermined.

Measured with immunoSEQ multiplex PCR; TCRdb has only the in-frame clones, and not every one. The table includes approximately 85,000 clones, 65% to 90% detected once. This rearrangement joins TRBV5-1 to TRBJ2-7; a possible D gene is TRBD2 (5 bases). The sequence came from an adult in good health. Specimen: peripheral blood, collected on day 0 of AZD1222 vaccination. Here the CDR3 DNA reads TGCGCCAGCAGCTTTGAGGGAAATAGCTACGAGCAGTACTTC. Protein product: CASSFEGNSYEQYF.